This T cell receptor (beta chain) was observed in a study of shared clonotypes between healthy human individuals. Study overall: Each donor contributed plates that comprised three CD4 naive, three CD4 memory, two CD8 naive and one CD8 memory.

The CDR3 contains 16 residues. From germline, CDR1 is MNHEY and CDR2 SMNVEV (reference sequence). Trimming took 6 bases from V and 1 from J, leaving 16 bases between them. Naive CD8 populations comprised CD45RO-negative cells positively selected for CCR7, excluding terminally differentiated effector memory CD45RA+ cells. Some clones are missing from TCRdb's copy, which holds only in-frame ones; the method was immunoSEQ multiplex PCR. The table has about 1,800,000 clones, about 94% seen once; the top ten hold approximately 1.2%. The receptor was derived from a man aged 18 to 35 in good health. This chain uses TRBV27 with TRBJ1-5; D ambiguous. The sequenced material came from naive CD8+ T cells sorted from blood. CDR3 coding DNA: TGTGCCAGCAGCTCCATGGGGTTGTTAAGCAATCAGCCCCAGCATTTT. Protein sequence: CASSSMGLLSNQPQHF.